The 8 T cell receptor beta chains listed next were all sequenced from one sample in a study of kidney transplant recipient with SARS-CoV-2 infection. TCRdb re-derived calls from the reads in MiXCR, one entry per CDR3 protein. In the table there are some 220,000 distinct CDR3 sequences, around 28% of which are singletons. Sequenced material: a blood sample, taken at baseline and between days 110 and 120 from a kidney transplant recipient. The receptors derive from a male patient aged 30 to 40 who had COVID-19 and was a kidney transplant recipient. Some of the T cells may derive from the graft donor.

About this clonotype itself: A much larger clone lies one base from this, so it may be a read error. The rearrangement links TRBV10-1 to TRBJ1-4, with D hard to call. The CDR3 sequence is 15 residues long. Germline CDR1 reads WNHNN; CDR2 reads SYGVQD (reference sequence). V was clipped by 2 bases and J by 8 bases, with 15 bases between them. DNA of the CDR3: TGCGCCAGCAGTGAGGGTGTAAGGCGAGAAGAAAAACTGTTTTTT. Amino acid sequence: CASSEGVRREEKLFF.

As concerns this clonotype: At one boundary the junction diverges from the germline segment, which might be a read error. The V gene is TRBV6-6, the J gene TRBJ2-1, with a weak D call TRBD2 (6 bases). This CDR3 is built from 17 residues. Germline CDR1 MNHNY, CDR2 SVGAGI (reference sequence). The chain's CDR3 is CAGRTAQGGGFYNEQFF. Written as DNA, the CDR3 is TGTGCCGGCAGAACAGCGCAGGGAGGCGGCTTCTACAATGAGCAGTTCTTC.

This clonotype was picked up many times. This rearrangement joins TRBV5-4 to TRBJ1-2; TRBD1 might be the D (5 bases). CDR3 size: 13 residues. The V gene's germline CDR1 is SGHNT and CDR2 YYREEE (reference sequence). V lost 3 bases to trimming and J lost 6 bases, with 12 bases between them. The DNA for the CDR3 is TGTGCCAGCAGCTCCAGCACAGGTGATGGCTACACCTTC. Amino acids: CASSSSTGDGYTF.

This clonotype was found a few times. With a much larger clone just one base away, this may be a read error. The genes are TRBV5-6 and TRBJ1-2; D is ambiguous. Germline-derived CDR1 and CDR2 are SGHDT and YYEEEE. The germline V and J ends were trimmed by 6 bases and 4 bases, with 22 bases remaining between them. This CDR3 is built from 16 residues. The CDR3 sequence: CASIYTNSRKTYGYTF. CDR3 nucleotides: TGTGCCAGCATTTATACCAATAGTCGAAAGACCTATGGCTACACCTTC.

This clonotype was counted a single time. With a much larger clone just one base away, this may be a read error. This chain connects TRBV19 to TRBJ1-4, with D maybe TRBD1 (6 bases). Germline CDR1 and CDR2: LNHDA and SQIVND (reference sequence). V was pared by 3 bases and J by 7 bases, with 18 bases between. The CDR3 spans 16 residues. CDR3 residues: CASSISGAGSPEKLFF. The CDR3 coding sequence is TGTGCCAGTAGTATTTCGGGGGCCGGGTCTCCTGAAAAACTGTTTTTT.

This clonotype was counted many times. The chain joins TRBV28 to TRBJ2-7, with a tentative D call TRBD2 (6 bases). This CDR3 region has 13 residues. Between the trimmed V and J ends, which lost 5 bases and 2 bases, there was a span of 10 bases. The germline gives CDR1 MDHEN, CDR2 SYDVKM. CDR3 amino acids: CASSPGATYEQYF. The CDR3 DNA is TGTGCCAGCAGTCCGGGAGCAACCTACGAGCAGTACTTC.

This clonotype was counted many times. The chain joins TRBV11-2 to TRBJ1-1; D might be TRBD1 (6 bases). CDR3 length: 15 residues. The germline V gene has CDR1 SGHAT and CDR2 FQNNGV. Trimming took off 5 bases at V and 4 bases at J, with 17 bases between the two ends. CDR3 sequence reads: CASSRRQDVTTEAFF. In nucleotides, the CDR3 is TGTGCCAGCAGCAGACGACAGGACGTGACCACTGAAGCTTTCTTT. Together with reference TRBV11-2 and TRBJ1-1, the CDR3 gives the full variable domain: EAGVAQSPRYKIIEKRQSVAFWCNPISGHATLYWYQQILGQGPKLLIQFQNNGVVDDSQLPKDRFSAERLKGVDSTLKIQPAKLEDSAVYLCASSRRQDVTTEAFFGQGTRLTVV.

This clonotype was found many times. The V gene is TRBV20-1, the J gene TRBJ1-2; 9 nucleotides align to TRBD1. Per germline, CDR1 DFQATT and CDR2 SNEGSKA (reference sequence). The CDR3 contains 13 residues. The V and J ends lost 3 bases and 6 bases, in that order; junction bases with no gene match: 5. CDR3 sequence: CSARDRGKDGYTF. CDR3 DNA: TGCAGTGCTAGGGACAGGGGAAAGGATGGCTACACCTTC.